The clone carrying this T cell receptor (beta chain) was detected only a few times. The antigen is unknown. This sample is drawn from a study of beta chain features in type 1 diabetes. Whole-study context: Across the samples, about 100 million sorted cells were examined in total.

Study-wide results and caveats: Patients showed naive, central memory and Treg TCRB repertoires that appeared more similar than those of healthy donors. Type 1 diabetes patients had fewer VDJ junction insertions and more deletions.

The whole isolated RNA underwent reverse transcription, so sequencing captured expressed TCRB transcripts. The assay was immunoSEQ multiplex PCR, and TCRdb's table has in-frame clones only and misses some. Counted here are 330,000 or so clones, 15% to 20% occurring once; the ten biggest clones make up approximately 0.046%. The CDR3 consists of 13 residues. Germline V CDR1 and CDR2: GTSNPN, SVGIG (reference sequence). Trimming took off 0 bases at V and 6 bases at J, with 8 bases between the two ends. Input material: naive CD4+ T cells from blood. The chain employs TRBV30 and TRBJ2-2; a weak D match, TRBD2 (7 bases). This clonotype was obtained from a woman between 18 and 29 years old in good health. The CDR3 DNA sequence: TGTGCCTGGAGTGTAGGGGGGGCCGGGGAGCTGTTTTTT. It codes for CAWSVGGAGELFF.